This T cell receptor beta chain was sequenced in a study of cytomegalovirus exposure and HLA in healthy donors. Primers included in the PCR were 60 Vbeta and 13 Jbeta primers. The method was immunoSEQ multiplex PCR; TCRdb's version includes in-frame clones alone and lacks a portion of them. The table lists about 140,000 clones, roughly 83% of them singletons. The germline V gene has CDR1 MNHNS and CDR2 SASEGT. The CDR3 has 13 amino acids. Between the trimmed V and J ends, which lost 6 bases and 5 bases, there was a span of 12 bases. This TCR was recovered from a man aged 35 to 55 in good health and CMV-seropositive. The source material was PBMCs. The chain is built from TRBV6-1 and TRBJ2-3; perhaps TRBD1 as D (5 bases). CDR3 protein: CASRTELGDTQYF. Here the CDR3 DNA reads TGTGCCAGCAGGACAGAGTTAGGAGATACGCAGTATTTT.